This TCR beta chain appears in the sequencing data of a study of T cells after yellow fever vaccination. General study results and limits: The CD4 compartment and the CD8 compartment contained a small share of clonotypes in common.

This clonotype was picked up many times. What it binds is unknown. TCRdb reprocessed the 5' RACE reads via MiXCR and lists one record per CDR3 protein. The profile shows 200,000 to 250,000 distinct CDR3 sequences, approximately 3% of them singletons. V lost 0 bases, J lost 3 bases, and 7 bases stayed unmatched. The CDR3 spans 17 residues. The rearrangement uses TRBV12-3 or TRBV12-4 and TRBJ1-5; 8 nucleotides align to TRBD1. The sequence came from a man between 18 and 35 years old who received the YFV17D yellow fever vaccine. The sample consisted of CD4+ T cells sorted from PBMCs, taken 10 days after the yellow fever booster vaccination. The CDR3 loop reads CASSLAQNRGINQPQHF. In DNA form, the CDR3 reads TGTGCCAGCAGTTTAGCGCAAAACAGGGGGATCAATCAGCCCCAGCATTTT.